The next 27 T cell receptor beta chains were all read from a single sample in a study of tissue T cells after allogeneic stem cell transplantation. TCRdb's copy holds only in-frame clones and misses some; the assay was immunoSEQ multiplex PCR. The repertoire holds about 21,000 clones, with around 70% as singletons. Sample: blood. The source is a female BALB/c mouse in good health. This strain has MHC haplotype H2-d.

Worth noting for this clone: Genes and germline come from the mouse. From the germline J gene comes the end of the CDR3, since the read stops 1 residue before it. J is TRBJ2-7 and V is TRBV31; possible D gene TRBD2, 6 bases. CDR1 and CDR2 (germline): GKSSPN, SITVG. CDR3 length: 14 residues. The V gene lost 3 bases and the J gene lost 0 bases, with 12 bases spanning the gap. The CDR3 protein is CAWSRDLSSYEQYF. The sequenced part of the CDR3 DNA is TGTGCCTGGAGCCGGGACTTGAGCTCCTATGAACAGTAC. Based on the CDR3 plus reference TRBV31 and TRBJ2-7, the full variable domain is AQTIHQWPVAEIKAVGSPLSLGCTIKGKSSPNLYWYWQATGGTLQQLFYSITVGQVESVVQLNLSASRPKDDQFILSTEKLLLSHSGFYLCAWSRDLSSYEQYFGPGTRLTVL.

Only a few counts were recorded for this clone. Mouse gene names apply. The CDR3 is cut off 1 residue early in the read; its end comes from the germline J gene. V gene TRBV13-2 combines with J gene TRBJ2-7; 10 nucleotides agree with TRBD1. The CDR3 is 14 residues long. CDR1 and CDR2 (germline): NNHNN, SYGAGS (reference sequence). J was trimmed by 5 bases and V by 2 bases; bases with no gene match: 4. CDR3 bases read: TGTGCCAGCGGTGACCGGGACAGGGGACATGAACAGTAC. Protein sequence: CASGDRDRGHEQY. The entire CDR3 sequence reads CASGDRDRGHEQYF.

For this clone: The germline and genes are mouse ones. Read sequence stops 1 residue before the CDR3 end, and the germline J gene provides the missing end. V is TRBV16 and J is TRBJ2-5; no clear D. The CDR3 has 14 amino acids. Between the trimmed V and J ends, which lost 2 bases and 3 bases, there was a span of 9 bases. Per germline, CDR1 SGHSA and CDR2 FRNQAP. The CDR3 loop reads CASSLTQAQDTQYF. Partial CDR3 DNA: TGTGCAAGCAGCTTAACGCAGGCACAAGACACCCAGTAC.

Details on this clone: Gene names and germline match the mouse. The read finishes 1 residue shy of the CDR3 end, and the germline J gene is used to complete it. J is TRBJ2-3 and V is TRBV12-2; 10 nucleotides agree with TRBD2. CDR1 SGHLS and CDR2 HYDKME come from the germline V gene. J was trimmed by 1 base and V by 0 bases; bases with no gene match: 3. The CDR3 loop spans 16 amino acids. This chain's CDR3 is CASSLDWGAGAETLYF. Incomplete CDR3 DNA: TGTGCCAGCTCTCTCGACTGGGGGGCAGGTGCAGAAACGCTGTAT.

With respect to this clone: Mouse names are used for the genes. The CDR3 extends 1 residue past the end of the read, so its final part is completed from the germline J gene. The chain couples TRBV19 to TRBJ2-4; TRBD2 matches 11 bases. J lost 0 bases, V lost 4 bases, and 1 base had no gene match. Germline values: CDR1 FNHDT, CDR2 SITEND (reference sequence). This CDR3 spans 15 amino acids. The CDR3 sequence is CASSRDWGSQNTLYF. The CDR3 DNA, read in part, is TGTGCCAGCAGTCGGGACTGGGGGAGTCAAAACACCTTGTAC. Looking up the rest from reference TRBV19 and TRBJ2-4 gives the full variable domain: GGIITQTPKFLIGQEGQKLTLKCQQNFNHDTMYWYRQDSGKGLRLIYYSITENDLQKGDLSEGYDASREKKSSFSLTVTSAQKNEMAVFLCASSRDWGSQNTLYFGAGTRLSVL.

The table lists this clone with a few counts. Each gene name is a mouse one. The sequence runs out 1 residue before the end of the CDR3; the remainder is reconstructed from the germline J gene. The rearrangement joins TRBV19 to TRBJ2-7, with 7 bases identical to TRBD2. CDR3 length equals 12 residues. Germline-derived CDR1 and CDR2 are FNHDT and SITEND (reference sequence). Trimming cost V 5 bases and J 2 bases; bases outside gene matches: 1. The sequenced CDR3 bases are TGTGCCAGCAGGGACTGGACCTATGAACAGTAC. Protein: CASRDWTYEQY. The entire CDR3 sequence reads CASRDWTYEQYF.

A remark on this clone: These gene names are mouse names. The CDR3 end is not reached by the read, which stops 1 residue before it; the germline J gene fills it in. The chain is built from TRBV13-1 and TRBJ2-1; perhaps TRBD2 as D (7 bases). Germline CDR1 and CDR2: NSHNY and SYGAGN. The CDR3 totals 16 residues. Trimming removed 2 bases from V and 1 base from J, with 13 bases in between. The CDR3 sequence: CASSERRGANYAEQFF. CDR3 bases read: TGTGCCAGCAGTGAAAGGAGGGGGGCCAACTATGCTGAGCAGTTC.

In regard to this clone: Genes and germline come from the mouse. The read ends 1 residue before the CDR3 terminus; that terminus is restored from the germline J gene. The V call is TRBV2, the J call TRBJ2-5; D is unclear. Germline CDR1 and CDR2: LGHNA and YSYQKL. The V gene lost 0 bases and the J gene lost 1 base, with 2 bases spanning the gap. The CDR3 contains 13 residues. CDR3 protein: CASSQDYQDTQYF. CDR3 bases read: TGTGCCAGCAGCCAAGATTACCAAGACACCCAGTAC.

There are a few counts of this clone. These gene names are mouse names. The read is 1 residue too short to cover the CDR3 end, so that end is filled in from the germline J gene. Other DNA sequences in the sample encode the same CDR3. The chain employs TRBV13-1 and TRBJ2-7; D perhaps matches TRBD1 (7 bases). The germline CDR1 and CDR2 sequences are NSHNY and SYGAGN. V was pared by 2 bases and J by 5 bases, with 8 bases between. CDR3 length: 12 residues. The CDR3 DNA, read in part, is TGTGCCAGCAGTGACAGGGGGGATGAACAGTAC. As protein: CASSDRGDEQY. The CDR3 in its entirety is CASSDRGDEQYF.

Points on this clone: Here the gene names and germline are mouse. The CDR3 sequence is CASSQGNYNSPLYF. CDR3 bases read: TGTGCCAGCAGCCAAGGCAACTATAATTCGCCCCTCTAC. The chain carries TRBV5 and TRBJ1-6; D is unclear. The CDR3 end lies 1 residue beyond the end of the read and is filled in from the germline J gene. TRBJ1-6 is given ORF status, its function remaining uncertain. The CDR3 consists of 14 residues. Germline CDR1 and CDR2: LGHNA and YNLKQL (reference sequence). With 1 base removed from V and 3 bases from J, the gap between germline ends came to 4 bases.

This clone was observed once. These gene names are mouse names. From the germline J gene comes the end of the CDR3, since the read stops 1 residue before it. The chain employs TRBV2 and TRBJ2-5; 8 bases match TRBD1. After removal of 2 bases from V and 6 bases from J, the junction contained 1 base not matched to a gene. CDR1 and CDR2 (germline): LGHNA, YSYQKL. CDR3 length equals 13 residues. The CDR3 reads CASSQQGADTQYF. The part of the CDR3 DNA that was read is TGTGCCAGCAGCCAACAGGGGGCGGACACCCAGTAC.

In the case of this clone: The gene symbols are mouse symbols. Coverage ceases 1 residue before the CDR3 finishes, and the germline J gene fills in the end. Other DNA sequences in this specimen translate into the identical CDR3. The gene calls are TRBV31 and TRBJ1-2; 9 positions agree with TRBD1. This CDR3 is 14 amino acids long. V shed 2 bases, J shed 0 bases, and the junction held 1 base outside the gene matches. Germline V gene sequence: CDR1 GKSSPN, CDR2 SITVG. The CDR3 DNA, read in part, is TGTGCCTGGAGTAGACAGGGGGCAAACTCCGACTACACC. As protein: CAWSRQGANSDYT. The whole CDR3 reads CAWSRQGANSDYTF.

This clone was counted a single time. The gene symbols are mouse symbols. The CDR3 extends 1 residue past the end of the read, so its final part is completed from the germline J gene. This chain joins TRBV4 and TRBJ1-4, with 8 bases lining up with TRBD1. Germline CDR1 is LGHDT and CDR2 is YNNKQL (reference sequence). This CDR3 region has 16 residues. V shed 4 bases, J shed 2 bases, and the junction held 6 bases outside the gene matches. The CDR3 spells CASSLTGVGSNERLFF. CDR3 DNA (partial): TGTGCCAGCAGCTTGACAGGGGTTGGATCCAACGAAAGATTATTT.

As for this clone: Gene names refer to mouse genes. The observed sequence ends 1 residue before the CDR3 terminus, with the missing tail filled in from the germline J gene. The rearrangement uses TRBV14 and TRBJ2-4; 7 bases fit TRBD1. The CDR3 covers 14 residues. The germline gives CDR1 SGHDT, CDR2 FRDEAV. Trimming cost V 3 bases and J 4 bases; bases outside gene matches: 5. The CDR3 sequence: CASSSPTGENTLYF. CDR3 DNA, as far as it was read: TGTGCCAGCAGTTCCCCTACAGGGGAAAACACCTTGTAC.

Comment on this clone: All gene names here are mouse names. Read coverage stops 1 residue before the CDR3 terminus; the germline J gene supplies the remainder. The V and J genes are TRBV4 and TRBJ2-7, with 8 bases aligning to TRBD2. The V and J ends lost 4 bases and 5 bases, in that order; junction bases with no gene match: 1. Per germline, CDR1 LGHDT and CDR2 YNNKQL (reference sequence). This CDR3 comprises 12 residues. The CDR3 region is CASSLTGDEQYF. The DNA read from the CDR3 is TGTGCCAGCAGCTTGACTGGGGATGAACAGTAC.

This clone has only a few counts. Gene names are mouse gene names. The CDR3 spells CASGGPGQGSAETLYF. The sequenced part of the CDR3 DNA is TGTGCCAGCGGTGGTCCGGGACAGGGAAGTGCAGAAACGCTGTAT. The chain recombines TRBV13-2 with TRBJ2-3, with TRBD1 matching over 9 bases. The read ends 1 residue shy of where the CDR3 ends; the end is completed using the germline J gene. Unmatched junction bases numbered 5, after V lost 3 bases and J lost 0 bases. There are 16 residues in the CDR3. Germline CDR1 NNHNN, CDR2 SYGAGS (reference sequence).

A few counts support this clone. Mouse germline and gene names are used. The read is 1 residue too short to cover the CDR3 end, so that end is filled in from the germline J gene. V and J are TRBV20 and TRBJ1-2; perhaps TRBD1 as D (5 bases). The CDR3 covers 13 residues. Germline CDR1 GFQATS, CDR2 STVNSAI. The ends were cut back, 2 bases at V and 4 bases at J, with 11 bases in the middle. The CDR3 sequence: CGARNGAGSDYTF. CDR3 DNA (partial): TGTGGTGCTAGGAATGGGGCGGGCTCCGACTACACC.

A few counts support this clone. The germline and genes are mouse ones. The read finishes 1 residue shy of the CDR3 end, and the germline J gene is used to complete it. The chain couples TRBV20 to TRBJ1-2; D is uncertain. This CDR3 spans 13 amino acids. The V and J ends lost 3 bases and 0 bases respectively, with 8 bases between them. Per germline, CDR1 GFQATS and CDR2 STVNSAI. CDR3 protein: CGASPNPNSDYTF. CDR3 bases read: TGTGGTGCTAGCCCAAACCCAAACTCCGACTACACC.

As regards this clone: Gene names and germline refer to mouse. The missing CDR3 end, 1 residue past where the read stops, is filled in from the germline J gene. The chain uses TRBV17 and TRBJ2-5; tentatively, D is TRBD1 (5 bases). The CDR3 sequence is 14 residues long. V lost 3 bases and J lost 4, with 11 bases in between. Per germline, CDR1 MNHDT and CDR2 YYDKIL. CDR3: CASSRFSGKDTQYF. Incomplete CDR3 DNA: TGTGCTAGCAGTAGGTTCTCAGGGAAAGACACCCAGTAC.

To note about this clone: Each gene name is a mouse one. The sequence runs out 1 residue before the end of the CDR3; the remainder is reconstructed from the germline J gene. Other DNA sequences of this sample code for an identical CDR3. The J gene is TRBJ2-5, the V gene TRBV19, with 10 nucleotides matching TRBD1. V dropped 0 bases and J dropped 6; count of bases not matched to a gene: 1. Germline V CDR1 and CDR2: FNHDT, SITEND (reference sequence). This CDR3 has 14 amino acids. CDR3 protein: CASSIGDRGDTQYF. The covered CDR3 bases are TGTGCCAGCAGTATAGGGGACAGGGGTGACACCCAGTAC.

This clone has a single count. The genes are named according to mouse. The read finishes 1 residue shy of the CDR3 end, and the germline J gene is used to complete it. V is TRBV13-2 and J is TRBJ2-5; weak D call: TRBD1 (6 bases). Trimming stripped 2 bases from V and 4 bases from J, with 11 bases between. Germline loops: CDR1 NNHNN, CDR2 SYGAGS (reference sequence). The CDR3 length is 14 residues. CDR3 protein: CASGDLRGKDTQYF. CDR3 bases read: TGTGCCAGCGGTGACCTGAGGGGGAAAGACACCCAGTAC.

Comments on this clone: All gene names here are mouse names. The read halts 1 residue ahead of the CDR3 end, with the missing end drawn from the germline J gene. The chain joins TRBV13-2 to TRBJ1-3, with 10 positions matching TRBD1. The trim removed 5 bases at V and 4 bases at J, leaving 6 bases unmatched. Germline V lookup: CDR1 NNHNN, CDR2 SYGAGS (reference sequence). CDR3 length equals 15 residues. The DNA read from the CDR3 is TGTGCCAGCGGCCACCCGGGACAGGGGGGAAATACGCTCTAT. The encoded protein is CASGHPGQGGNTLY. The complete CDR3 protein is CASGHPGQGGNTLYF.

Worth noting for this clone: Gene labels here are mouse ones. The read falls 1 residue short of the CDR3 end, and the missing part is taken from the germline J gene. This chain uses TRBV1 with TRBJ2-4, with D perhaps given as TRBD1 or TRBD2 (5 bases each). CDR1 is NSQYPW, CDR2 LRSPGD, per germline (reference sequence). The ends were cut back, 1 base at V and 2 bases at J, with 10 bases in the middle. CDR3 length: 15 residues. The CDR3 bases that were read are TGCACCTGCAGTGCAGGTTCCGGGGCTCAAAACACCTTGTAC. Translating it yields CTCSAGSGAQNTLY. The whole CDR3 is CTCSAGSGAQNTLYF.

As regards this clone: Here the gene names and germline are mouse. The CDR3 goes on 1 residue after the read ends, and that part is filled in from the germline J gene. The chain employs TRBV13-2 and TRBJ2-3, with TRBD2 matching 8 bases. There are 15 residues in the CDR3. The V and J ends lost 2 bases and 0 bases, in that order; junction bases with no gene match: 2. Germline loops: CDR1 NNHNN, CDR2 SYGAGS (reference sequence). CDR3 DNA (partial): TGTGCCAGCGGTGAGGGGGGGGGCAGTGCAGAAACGCTGTAT. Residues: CASGEGGGSAETLY. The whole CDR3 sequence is CASGEGGGSAETLYF.

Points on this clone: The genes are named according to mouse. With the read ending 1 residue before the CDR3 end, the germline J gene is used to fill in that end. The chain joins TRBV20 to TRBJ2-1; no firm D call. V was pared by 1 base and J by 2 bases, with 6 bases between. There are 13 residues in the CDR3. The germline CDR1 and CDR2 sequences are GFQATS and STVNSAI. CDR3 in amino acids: CGARGAYYAEQFF. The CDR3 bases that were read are TGTGGTGCTAGGGGGGCGTACTATGCTGAGCAGTTC.

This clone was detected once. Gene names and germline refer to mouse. The sequenced CDR3 bases are TGTGCTAGCAGTCCTCAGGGGAGGAACACAGAAGTCTTC. It encodes CASSPQGRNTEVF. From start to end, the CDR3 is CASSPQGRNTEVFF. The rearrangement uses TRBV29 and TRBJ1-1, with D possibly being TRBD1 (6 bases). The read terminates 1 residue ahead of where the CDR3 ends, so the germline J gene completes it. CDR1 and CDR2 from the germline V gene are MSHET and SYDVDS. Trimming removed 5 bases from V and 1 base from J, with 11 bases in between. CDR3 length: 14 residues.

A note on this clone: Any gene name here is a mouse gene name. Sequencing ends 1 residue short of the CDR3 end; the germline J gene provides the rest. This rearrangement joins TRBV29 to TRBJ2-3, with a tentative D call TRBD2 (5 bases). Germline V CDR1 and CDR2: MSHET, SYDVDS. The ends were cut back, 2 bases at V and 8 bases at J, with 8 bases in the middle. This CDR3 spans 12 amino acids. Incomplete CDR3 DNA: TGTGCTAGCAGTTTAAAGTGGGGAACGCTGTAT. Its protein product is CASSLKWGTLY. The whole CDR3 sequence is CASSLKWGTLYF. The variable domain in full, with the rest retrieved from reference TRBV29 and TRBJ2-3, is DMKVTQMPRYLIKRMGENVLLECGQDMSHETMYWYRQDPGLGLQLIYISYDVDSNSEGDIPKGYRVSRKKREHFSLILDSAKTNQTSVYFCASSLKWGTLYFGSGTRLTVL.